The 10 T cell receptor beta chains below come from one sample, sequenced in a study of tumor-infiltrating lymphocytes in localized non-small cell lung cancer. Method: immunoSEQ multiplex PCR; TCRdb's copy keeps in-frame clones and lacks some. The sample holds some 30,000 clones, roughly 85% seen once. The sequencing input was lung tumor tissue. These receptor sequences come from a human donor with non-small cell lung cancer.

The chain joins TRBV6-4 to TRBJ1-6; the D gene is possibly TRBD1 (6 bases). V dropped 3 bases and J dropped 7 bases, with 13 bases sitting between them. Germline V gene data show CDR1 as MRHNA and CDR2 as SNTAGT. The CDR3 length is 15 residues. CDR3 nucleotides: TGTGCCAGCAGTGAAATAGGGGGTCAGAATTCACCCCTCCACTTT. As protein: CASSEIGGQNSPLHF.

V and J are TRBV6-1 and TRBJ2-3, with a possible D match to TRBD1 (5 bases). CDR1 is MNHNS, CDR2 SASEGT, per germline. Trimming pared 4 bases from V and 2 bases from J, leaving 10 bases between. The CDR3 has 14 residues. This CDR3 is CASSVTGFTDTQYF. CDR3 sequence (DNA): TGTGCCAGCAGTGTAACAGGATTCACAGATACGCAGTATTTT.

The chain recombines TRBV10-3 with TRBJ1-5; 7 bases are a match to TRBD1. This CDR3 has 13 residues. The germline CDR1 and CDR2 sequences are ENHRY and SYGVKD. V shed 4 bases, J shed 6 bases, and the junction held 3 bases outside the gene matches. CDR3 amino acids: CAISGQGGQPQHF. In nucleotides, the CDR3 is TGTGCCATCAGTGGACAGGGAGGTCAGCCCCAGCATTTT.

The chain uses TRBV15 and TRBJ1-5; the D is unclear. Germline loops: CDR1 LNHNV, CDR2 YYDKDF (reference sequence). V was clipped by 5 bases and J by 1 base, with 9 bases between them. The length of the CDR3 is 14 residues. CDR3 region: CATSESISNQPQHF. CDR3 DNA: TGTGCCACCAGCGAAAGTATCAGCAATCAGCCCCAGCATTTT.

The V call is TRBV4-2, the J call TRBJ2-2; D not certain. Trimming stripped 0 bases from V and 1 base from J, with 3 bases between. The germline V gene encodes CDR1 LGHNA and CDR2 YNFKEQ. The CDR3 is 14 residues long. The DNA for the CDR3 is TGTGCCAGCAGCCAAGATAGGAACACCGGGGAGCTGTTTTTT. Its translation: CASSQDRNTGELFF.

CDR3 sequence (DNA): TGTGCCAGCAGTTTAGGGGGGGCGAATAATTCACCCCTCCACTTT. Translated: CASSLGGANNSPLHF. V gene TRBV27 combines with J gene TRBJ1-6; a weak D match, TRBD1 (6 bases). The V and J ends lost 2 bases and 5 bases respectively, with 10 bases between them. This CDR3 spans 15 amino acids. Germline lookup yields CDR1 MNHEY and CDR2 SMNVEV (reference sequence).

The count of this clone is one. V and J are TRBV4-1 and TRBJ2-7; 10 bases agree with TRBD1. Germline trimming cut 5 bases from V and 5 bases from J; bases unmatched to any gene: 9. This CDR3 has 15 residues. Germline CDR1 is MGHRA and CDR2 is YSYEKL. DNA for the CDR3: TGCGCCAGCAGCAATCCGGGACAGGGGCGGGACGAGCAGTACTTC. It is translated as CASSNPGQGRDEQYF.

The chain recombines TRBV28 with TRBJ2-3; the match to TRBD1 covers 11 bases. CDR3 size: 16 residues. V lost 4 bases, J lost 3 bases, and 6 bases stayed unmatched. CDR1 is MDHEN, CDR2 SYDVKM, per germline. CDR3 nucleotide sequence: TGTGCCAGCAGTTCGGGGACAGGGGGTCGGACAGATACGCAGTATTTT. Its translation: CASSSGTGGRTDTQYF.

This clone was seen a single time. V and J are TRBV5-1 and TRBJ2-7; TRBD1 aligns across 8 bases. This CDR3 region has 14 residues. CDR1 and CDR2 from the germline V gene are SGHRS and YFSETQ. After removal of 0 bases from V and 5 bases from J, the junction contained 4 bases not matched to a gene. CDR3 residues: CASSLGQGLDEQYF. The CDR3 DNA reads as TGCGCCAGCAGCTTGGGACAGGGGTTGGACGAGCAGTACTTC. Using reference TRBV5-1 and TRBJ2-7 for the parts outside the CDR3, the full variable domain is KAGVTQTPRYLIKTRGQQVTLSCSPISGHRSVSWYQQTPGQGLQFLFEYFSETQRNKGNFPGRFSGRQFSNSRSEMNVSTLELGDSALYLCASSLGQGLDEQYFGPGTRLTVT.

J is TRBJ1-1 and V is TRBV30; TRBD1 aligns across 12 bases. CDR1 and CDR2 (germline): GTSNPN, SVGIG (reference sequence). With 1 base clipped from V and 7 bases from J, the junction kept 10 bases outside the gene matches. The CDR3 consists of 16 residues. The CDR3 coding sequence is TGTGCCTGGAGTGGAATGCCGGGACAGGGGGCCGTTGAAGCTTTCTTT. Protein: CAWSGMPGQGAVEAFF.